The next 28 T cell receptor beta chains were all read from a single sample in a study of OX40 agonist ivuxolimab in advanced cancers. Measured with immunoSEQ multiplex PCR; TCRdb has only the in-frame clones, and not every one. The sample holds some 150,000 clones; 90% are singletons and the top ten take approximately 1%. The sequencing here drew on CD4+ or CD8+ T cells sorted from blood, taken in a trial of the OX40 agonist ivuxolimab. These TCRs come from an adult with an advanced solid tumor such as melanoma, head and neck, liver or kidney cancer.

The J gene is TRBJ2-5, the V gene TRBV20-1, with D perhaps matching TRBD2 (6 bases). Trimming pared 6 bases from V and 10 bases from J, leaving 15 bases between. CDR3 size: 11 residues. The germline V gene encodes CDR1 DFQATT and CDR2 SNEGSKA (reference sequence). In DNA form, the CDR3 reads TGCAGTGCGAACCTGGGGGGAGACCAGTACTTC. This translates into CSANLGGDQYF.

The chain is built from TRBV19 and TRBJ1-2; 9 bases match TRBD1. In germline, CDR1 is LNHDA, CDR2 SQIVND (reference sequence). The CDR3 covers 13 residues. With 5 bases clipped from V and 8 bases from J, the junction kept 6 bases outside the gene matches. CDR3 region: CASSPGTGRGYTF. The CDR3 bases are TGTGCCAGTAGTCCCGGGACAGGGAGAGGCTACACCTTC.

This chain joins TRBV29-1 and TRBJ1-1; TRBD1 matches at 10 bases. The CDR3 is 13 amino acids. The V and J ends lost 4 bases and 4 bases, in that order; junction bases with no gene match: 3. Germline CDR1 is SQVTM and CDR2 is ANQGSEA. The CDR3 here is CSVGQGARTEAFF. CDR3 in DNA: TGCAGCGTTGGACAGGGGGCGCGCACTGAAGCTTTCTTT.

This CDR3 is CASSDLNDEQYF. In DNA form, the CDR3 reads TGTGCCAGCAGTGACCTTAACGACGAGCAGTACTTC. The chain links TRBV27 to TRBJ2-7; D remains ambiguous. The CDR3 contains 12 residues. Germline lookup yields CDR1 MNHEY and CDR2 SMNVEV (reference sequence). The V end lost 5 bases, the J end lost 5 bases, and 10 bases lay between the germline ends.

The chain carries TRBV9 and TRBJ1-5; 8 positions match TRBD1. V was pared by 3 bases and J by 5 bases, with 10 bases of the junction left unmatched. Germline V CDR1 and CDR2: SGDLS, YYNGEE. The CDR3 spans 16 residues. This CDR3 is CASSEGEQGGYQPQHF. CDR3 in DNA: TGTGCCAGCAGCGAGGGGGAACAGGGGGGATATCAGCCCCAGCATTTT.

The chain uses TRBV5-1 and TRBJ1-1; maybe TRBD1 (5 bases). This CDR3 region has 14 residues. Per the germline V gene, CDR1 is SGHRS and CDR2 is YFSETQ. Trimming shortened V by 5 bases and J by 0 bases, and 11 bases separated the two germline ends. CDR3 DNA: TGCGCCAGCAGTCACAGGCTTATGAACACTGAAGCTTTCTTT. It yields the protein CASSHRLMNTEAFF. Complete variable domain (other parts from reference TRBV5-1 and TRBJ1-1): KAGVTQTPRYLIKTRGQQVTLSCSPISGHRSVSWYQQTPGQGLQFLFEYFSETQRNKGNFPGRFSGRQFSNSRSEMNVSTLELGDSALYLCASSHRLMNTEAFFGQGTRLTVV.

This chain connects TRBV5-6 to TRBJ2-5, with D perhaps given as TRBD1 or TRBD2 (5 bases each). The J call may be wrong; the DNA end is better matched by TRBJ2-7. The V gene's germline CDR1 is SGHDT and CDR2 YYEEEE. The CDR3 length is 15 residues. CDR3 bases: TGTGCCAGCAGCTTGCGAGGGGCTGCAGCCTACGAGCAGTACTTC. Translated, it gives CASSLRGAAAYEQYF.

This clone appeared once. J is TRBJ2-1 and V is TRBV7-9, with D uncertain. The germline CDR1 and CDR2 sequences are SEHNR and FQNEAQ (reference sequence). The CDR3 contains 16 residues. V was cut by 1 base and J by 7 bases, with 17 bases left in between. CDR3 residues: CASSLEETISGNEQFF. The CDR3 DNA follows: TGTGCCAGCAGCTTAGAAGAAACGATAAGTGGTAATGAGCAGTTCTTC.

CDR3 residues: CASSKGTGRYNEQFF. Written as DNA, the CDR3 is TGCGCCAGCAGCAAAGGGACAGGGCGGTACAATGAGCAGTTCTTC. The V call is TRBV10-1, the J call TRBJ2-1; 9 positions match TRBD1. Germline V lookup: CDR1 WNHNN, CDR2 SYGVQD (reference sequence). This CDR3 has 15 residues. V gave up 6 bases and J gave up 4 bases; unmatched junction bases: 7.

The V and J genes are TRBV28 and TRBJ2-1; D assignment may be TRBD1 or TRBD2 (5 bases each). Trimming pared 7 bases from V and 6 bases from J, leaving 22 bases between. Germline V gene sequence: CDR1 MDHEN, CDR2 SYDVKM. The CDR3 spans 16 residues. Written as DNA, the CDR3 is TGTGCCAGCACTATCTACGGGACCGCCTGGGGCAATGAGCAGTTCTTC. The encoded protein is CASTIYGTAWGNEQFF.

The CDR3 DNA follows: TGTGCCAGCAGCTTAGAGGGTTTGCGGACAGGGGGCGCGTTGGACACTGAAGCTTTCTTT. Its protein is CASSLEGLRTGGALDTEAFF. This sequence joins TRBV11-3 and TRBJ1-1; 11 nucleotides line up with TRBD1. The CDR3 is 20 residues long. V shed 0 bases, J shed 3 bases, and the junction held 15 bases outside the gene matches. CDR1 and CDR2 from the germline V gene are SGHNT and YENEEA.

The chain has TRBV7-6 and TRBJ2-1, with 12 nucleotides matching TRBD2. After removal of 2 bases from V and 7 bases from J, the junction contained 12 bases not matched to a gene. In germline, CDR1 is SGHVS, CDR2 FNYEAQ. This CDR3 spans 18 amino acids. DNA of the CDR3: TGTGCCAGCAGCTTATACGTGGCTAGCGGGAGGGCCGGAAATGAGCAGTTCTTC. Its translation is CASSLYVASGRAGNEQFF.

This sequence joins TRBV28 and TRBJ1-1; D call uncertain. Trimming shortened V by 5 bases and J by 1 base, and 11 bases separated the two germline ends. The CDR3 consists of 14 residues. CDR1 MDHEN and CDR2 SYDVKM come from the germline V gene. CDR3 protein: CASSPSLENTEAFF. The CDR3 DNA reads as TGTGCCAGCAGTCCCTCCTTGGAGAACACTGAAGCTTTCTTT.

The chain carries TRBV7-5 and TRBJ2-2; no check of the table's D call, TRBD2, against the DNA was made. TRBV7-5 is a recognized pseudogene. The CDR3 runs 18 residues. This chain's CDR3 is CARSPLLAGAGNTGELFF. The CDR3 bases are TGTGCCAGAAGCCCCCTACTAGCGGGAGCTGGGAACACCGGGGAGCTGTTTTTT.

The J gene is TRBJ1-2, the V gene TRBV12-5; D gene uncertain. The CDR3 runs to 11 residues. In germline, CDR1 is LGHNT, CDR2 FRNRAP. V dropped 6 bases and J dropped 7 bases, with 9 bases sitting between them. The CDR3 coding sequence is TGTGCTAGTGGGGCCATGGGTGGCTACACCTTC. It specifies CASGAMGGYTF.

For this clone: Germline is not matched at one junction end, which may reflect a read error. The rearrangement uses TRBV4-2 and TRBJ2-3; the match to TRBD2 covers 7 bases. CDR3 length: 17 residues. CDR1 and CDR2 (germline): LGHNA, YNFKEQ. CDR3 in DNA: TGTGCCAGCAGCCAAGATAGTGGGGGGGAGGCCACAGGTACGCAGTATTTT. Amino acid sequence: CASSQDSGGEATGTQYF.

The V gene is TRBV4-3, the J gene TRBJ2-6, with unresolved D. Trimming left V 0 bases short and J 2 bases short, with 5 bases between. Germline V gives CDR1 LGHNA, CDR2 YSLEER. The length of the CDR3 is 15 residues. In nucleotides, the CDR3 is TGCGCCAGCAGCCAAGACAACCCTGGGGCCAACGTCCTGACTTTC. As protein: CASSQDNPGANVLTF.

Comment on this clone: Relative to the germline gene, one junction end is altered; a read error may explain this. V gene TRBV6-1 combines with J gene TRBJ1-5; unclear D gene. The CDR3 covers 14 residues. Germline CDR1 and CDR2: MNHNS and SASEGT. CDR3 sequence reads: CASSEGQSNQPQHF. The CDR3 DNA reads TGTGCCAGTAGTGAGGGCCAGAGCAATCAGCCCCAGCATTTT.

The genes are TRBV4-1 and TRBJ2-6; D unclear. The V end lost 0 bases, the J end lost 4 bases, and 7 bases lay between the germline ends. The CDR3 extends over 15 amino acids. Germline V gene data show CDR1 as MGHRA and CDR2 as YSYEKL. In DNA form, the CDR3 reads TGCGCCAGCAGCCAAGATTGGGCGGGGGCCAACGTCCTGACTTTC. Protein sequence: CASSQDWAGANVLTF.

J is TRBJ1-1 and V is TRBV30, with D maybe TRBD1 (5 bases). The germline V gene has CDR1 GTSNPN and CDR2 SVGIG (reference sequence). The CDR3 extends over 14 amino acids. V dropped 2 bases and J dropped 1 base, with 11 bases sitting between them. The CDR3 bases are TGTGCCTGGAGTCTCGGGACGGCGAACACTGAAGCTTTCTTT. As protein: CAWSLGTANTEAFF.

The chain has TRBV7-2 and TRBJ1-3; a possible D gene is TRBD1 (5 bases). V was pared by 1 base and J by 8 bases, with 9 bases between. This CDR3 region has 13 residues. Looked up from germline, CDR1 is SGHTA and CDR2 is FQGNSA. CDR3 sequence reads: CASSLEAGDTIYF. The CDR3 DNA reads as TGTGCCAGCAGCTTAGAAGCGGGGGACACCATATATTTT.

The V gene is TRBV29-1, the J gene TRBJ2-7; tentatively, D is TRBD1 (6 bases). This CDR3 region has 11 residues. Trimming left V 6 bases short and J 2 bases short, with 8 bases between. CDR1 is SQVTM, CDR2 ANQGSEA, per germline. The CDR3, as DNA: TGCAGCGTGACAGGAGCCTACGAGCAGTACTTC. Translation gives CSVTGAYEQYF.

This chain uses TRBV9 with TRBJ2-6, with 10 bases that match TRBD2. V trimming: 0 bases; J trimming: 0 bases; junction bases outside the gene matches: 6. Germline loops: CDR1 SGDLS, CDR2 YYNGEE. This CDR3 comprises 19 residues. The CDR3 DNA follows: TGTGCCAGCAGCGTAGGGATAGCGGGAGGATACTCTGGGGCCAACGTCCTGACTTTC. It encodes CASSVGIAGGYSGANVLTF.

V gene TRBV27 combines with J gene TRBJ1-2; D not resolved. The CDR3 is 14 amino acids. Germline assignment: CDR1 MNHEY and CDR2 SMNVEV (reference sequence). The ends were cut back, 1 base at V and 3 bases at J, with 9 bases in the middle. The CDR3 coding sequence is TGTGCCAGCAGTTTATTCGGCCCAGACTATGGCTACACCTTC. Translated, it gives CASSLFGPDYGYTF.

The V call is TRBV2, the J call TRBJ2-7; possibly TRBD2 for D (6 bases). Looked up from germline, CDR1 is SNHLY and CDR2 is FYNNEI. V dropped 9 bases and J dropped 6 bases, with 15 bases sitting between them. The CDR3 has 12 amino acids. The CDR3 nucleotides are TGTGCCAGTAGGGGAGGCCTAGGCGAGCAGTACTTC. Its protein is CASRGGLGEQYF.

This chain joins TRBV7-9 and TRBJ1-2, with a possible D match to TRBD1 (5 bases). V gave up 3 bases and J gave up 1 base, with 9 bases separating them. The CDR3 spans 14 residues. Per the germline V gene, CDR1 is SEHNR and CDR2 is FQNEAQ (reference sequence). The CDR3: CASSLGGSNYGYTF. CDR3 DNA: TGTGCCAGCAGCTTGGGGGGGAGTAACTATGGCTACACCTTC. The full variable domain, with the rest looked up from reference TRBV7-9 and TRBJ1-2, is DTGVSQNPRHKITKRGQNVTFRCDPISEHNRLYWYRQTLGQGPEFLTYFQNEAQLEKSRLLSDRFSAERPKGSFSTLEIQRTEQGDSAMYLCASSLGGSNYGYTFGSGTRLTVV.

The J gene is TRBJ2-1, the V gene TRBV19; 9 bases match TRBD1. The V and J ends lost 3 bases and 0 bases, in that order; junction bases with no gene match: 6. This CDR3 has 17 amino acids. Looked up from germline, CDR1 is LNHDA and CDR2 is SQIVND (reference sequence). This CDR3 reads CASSIFRDRASYNEQFF. DNA for the CDR3: TGTGCCAGTAGTATCTTCCGGGACAGGGCCTCCTACAATGAGCAGTTCTTC.

This sequence joins TRBV7-9 and TRBJ2-1; 10 positions agree with TRBD2. There are 15 residues in the CDR3. Germline lookup yields CDR1 SEHNR and CDR2 FQNEAQ (reference sequence). The junction had 12 bases not matched to a gene; V was cut back by 7 bases and J by 9 bases. The CDR3 DNA sequence: TGTGCCAGCACCAGGACTAGCGGAAAGGGATCTGAGCAGTTCTTC. The encoded protein is CASTRTSGKGSEQFF.